This record covers a single T cell receptor (beta chain). Antigen specificity is unknown. This sample was included in a study of beta chain features in type 1 diabetes. CD45RO/CCR7/CD25/CD127/CD95/CD27 separated CD4+ naive, central memory, regulatory and stem cell-like memory cells by sorting. Expressed TCRB transcripts were sequenced because the isolated RNA had all been reverse transcribed beforehand. The assay was immunoSEQ multiplex PCR, and TCRdb's table has in-frame clones only and misses some. The sample has some 330,000 clones, 10% to 15% seen once; the top ten hold about 0.01%. Notes on the study in general: Any PCR bias toward short templates would affect both groups alike. Among type 1 diabetes patients, VDJ junctions had fewer insertions and more deletions. A moderate, significant TCRB CDR3 shortening appeared in type 1 diabetes across four CD4+ subsets.

The receptor's source is a woman aged 18-29 years with type 1 diabetes. The sequenced sample consisted of naive CD4+ T cells from blood.

The CDR3: CSAQLVGELFF. CDR3 DNA: TGCAGTGCACAGCTCGTTGGGGAGCTGTTTTTT. V gene TRBV20-1 combines with J gene TRBJ2-2; D gene unclear. The CDR3 has 11 residues. Per the germline V gene, CDR1 is DFQATT and CDR2 is SNEGSKA (reference sequence). With 6 bases removed from V and 8 bases from J, the gap between germline ends came to 10 bases.